The 17 T cell receptor beta chains below come from one sample, sequenced in a study of blood T cell repertoires in COVID-19. TCRdb's copy holds only in-frame clones and misses some; the assay was immunoSEQ multiplex PCR. The sample holds under 250,000 clones, about 86% seen once. Sequencing input: peripheral blood. The receptors derive from a man in his fifties or sixties with active or convalescent COVID-19.

The chain has TRBV30 and TRBJ1-4, with 11 bases lining up with TRBD1. This CDR3 region has 17 residues. V lost 2 bases and J lost 0; bases outside the gene matches: 5. Germline V CDR1 and CDR2: GTSNPN, SVGIG (reference sequence). The DNA for the CDR3 is TGTGCCTGGAGTATAGGACAGGGGGCTACAACTAATGAAAAACTGTTTTTT. Protein: CAWSIGQGATTNEKLFF.

The genes are TRBV5-1 and TRBJ1-6, with a weak D call TRBD1 (6 bases). V lost 0 bases and J lost 10, with 14 bases in between. In germline, CDR1 is SGHRS, CDR2 YFSETQ. The CDR3 loop spans 15 amino acids. The CDR3 region has the DNA TGCGCCAGCAGCTTGGGAGGGGGAGACGGGTCACCCCTCCACTTT. This translates into CASSLGGGDGSPLHF.

This chain connects TRBV29-1 to TRBJ1-4; a possible D gene is TRBD1 (5 bases). This CDR3 region has 12 residues. From germline, CDR1 is SQVTM and CDR2 ANQGSEA. The V gene lost 4 bases and the J gene lost 8 bases, with 11 bases spanning the gap. In DNA, the CDR3 is TGCAGCGTTGGGCAGGGTAGCGAAAAACTGTTTTTT. Its protein is CSVGQGSEKLFF. Supplemented by reference TRBV29-1 and TRBJ1-4, the full variable domain reads SAVISQKPSRDICQRGTSLTIQCQVDSQVTMMFWYRQQPGQSLTLIATANQGSEATYESGFVIDKFPISRPNLTFSTLTVSNMSPEDSSIYLCSVGQGSEKLFFGSGTQLSVL.

V and J are TRBV5-1 and TRBJ2-5; possible D gene TRBD2, 6 bases. The germline V gene encodes CDR1 SGHRS and CDR2 YFSETQ. The V and J ends lost 0 bases and 3 bases respectively, with 15 bases between them. There are 16 residues in the CDR3. The CDR3 loop is CASSLVVTRAKETQYF. The CDR3 DNA follows: TGCGCCAGCAGCTTGGTCGTGACTAGAGCTAAAGAGACCCAGTACTTC.

The chain employs TRBV2 and TRBJ1-4; 7 nucleotides match TRBD1. V lost 6 bases, J lost 4 bases, and 11 bases stayed unmatched. The CDR3 sequence is 16 residues long. Per the germline V gene, CDR1 is SNHLY and CDR2 is FYNNEI. In nucleotides, the CDR3 is TGTGCCAGCAGCGATATGGGTAGGGACAGTAATGAAAAACTGTTTTTT. Amino acids: CASSDMGRDSNEKLFF.

This rearrangement joins TRBV2 to TRBJ2-7; TRBD2 matches at 11 bases. V shed 4 bases and J 3 bases; nucleotides not matched to a gene: 2. The length of the CDR3 is 14 residues. From germline, CDR1 is SNHLY and CDR2 FYNNEI. Here the CDR3 DNA reads TGTGCCAGCAGTGGACTAGCGGGACACTACGAGCAGTACTTC. Its translation is CASSGLAGHYEQYF.

This chain connects TRBV5-1 to TRBJ1-5; TRBD1 might be the D (6 bases). V dropped 0 bases and J dropped 6 bases, with 13 bases sitting between them. CDR1 SGHRS and CDR2 YFSETQ come from the germline V gene. This CDR3 contains 15 residues. CDR3 loop: CASSLEGGRGQPQHF. The CDR3, as DNA: TGCGCCAGCAGCTTGGAGGGGGGGCGAGGTCAGCCCCAGCATTTT.

The V gene is TRBV7-8, the J gene TRBJ2-7; 8 bases match TRBD1. Germline CDR1 and CDR2: SGHVS and FQNEAQ. The trim removed 3 bases at V and 2 bases at J, leaving 3 bases unmatched. The CDR3 has 14 residues. The CDR3 coding sequence is TGTGCCAGCAGCTTCGGGACAGGACCCTACGAGCAGTACTTC. Translating gives CASSFGTGPYEQYF.

In its sample, this clone was seen a few times. The chain has TRBV28 and TRBJ1-5; D call uncertain. The germline V and J ends were trimmed by 3 bases and 5 bases, with 5 bases remaining between them. The CDR3 has 12 amino acids. Germline values: CDR1 MDHEN, CDR2 SYDVKM. CDR3 region: CASSLRDQPQHF. The CDR3 nucleotides read TGTGCCAGCAGTTTGCGTGATCAGCCCCAGCATTTT.

The rearrangement uses TRBV28 and TRBJ2-1; the match to TRBD2 covers 12 bases. After removal of 7 bases from V and 0 bases from J, the junction contained 4 bases not matched to a gene. The V gene's germline CDR1 is MDHEN and CDR2 SYDVKM. The CDR3 sequence is 16 residues long. The CDR3 is CASTRTSGTSYNEQFF. In DNA, the CDR3 is TGTGCCAGCACGCGGACTAGCGGGACCTCCTACAATGAGCAGTTCTTC. Using reference TRBV28 and TRBJ2-1 for the parts outside the CDR3, the full variable domain is DVKVTQSSRYLVKRTGEKVFLECVQDMDHENMFWYRQDPGLGLRLIYFSYDVKMKEKGDIPEGYSVSREKKERFSLILESASTNQTSMYLCASTRTSGTSYNEQFFGPGTRLTVL.

This clone was recorded many times. The rearrangement uses TRBV4-1 and TRBJ1-1; D is unresolved. The CDR3 has 14 amino acids. With 0 bases removed from V and 5 bases from J, the gap between germline ends came to 10 bases. Germline lookup yields CDR1 MGHRA and CDR2 YSYEKL. Here the CDR3 DNA reads TGCGCCAGCAGCCAAGATATCGGGGTTACTGAAGCTTTCTTT. It codes for CASSQDIGVTEAFF.

V is TRBV5-8 and J is TRBJ1-2; the match to TRBD1 covers 8 bases. The germline gives CDR1 SGHTS, CDR2 YDEGEE. The CDR3 runs to 16 residues. After removal of 5 bases from V and 0 bases from J, the junction contained 9 bases not matched to a gene. The CDR3, as DNA: TGTGCCAGCAGTCGACCCAGGGGGCTCTCTAACTATGGCTACACCTTC. Its protein product is CASSRPRGLSNYGYTF.

The V gene is TRBV29-1, the J gene TRBJ1-2; D not certain. Trimming cost V 2 bases and J 5 bases, with 18 bases left between them. This CDR3 spans 15 amino acids. Germline loops: CDR1 SQVTM, CDR2 ANQGSEA. In nucleotides, the CDR3 is TGCAGCGTTGAAACGGGTGGAGGGAACCCTTATGGCTACACCTTC. It translates to CSVETGGGNPYGYTF.

Turning to this clone: The junction departs from germline at one end; a sequencing error may be responsible. The V gene is TRBV7-7, the J gene TRBJ2-1; tentative D call: TRBD2 (6 bases). Germline loops: CDR1 SSHAT, CDR2 FNYEAQ (reference sequence). There are 14 residues in the CDR3. The CDR3 here is CASSPRETYGEQFF. CDR3 bases: TGTGCTAGCAGCCCCCGGGAGACTTACGGTGAGCAGTTCTTC.

This chain joins TRBV3-1 (or the pseudogene TRBV3-2) and TRBJ2-7; D not resolved. V was clipped by 1 base and J by 5 bases, with 6 bases between them. This CDR3 has 12 amino acids. Germline V gene sequence: CDR1 LGHDT, CDR2 YNNKEL (reference sequence). CDR3 sequence: CASSQGGHEQYF. CDR3 DNA: TGTGCCAGCAGCCAAGGCGGCCACGAGCAGTACTTC.

This chain links TRBV9 with TRBJ2-5; possible D gene TRBD1, 5 bases. The germline gives CDR1 SGDLS, CDR2 YYNGEE. There are 15 residues in the CDR3. Trimming cost V 4 bases and J 4 bases, with 17 bases left between them. CDR3 sequence: CASSPLGRTRETQYF. CDR3 nucleotide sequence: TGTGCCAGCAGCCCTTTGGGGCGAACCCGAGAGACCCAGTACTTC. The full variable domain, rest sourced from reference TRBV9 and TRBJ2-5, is DSGVTQTPKHLITATGQRVTLRCSPRSGDLSVYWYQQSLDQGLQFLIQYYNGEERAKGNILERFSAQQFPDLHSELNLSSLELGDSALYFCASSPLGRTRETQYFGPGTRLLVL.

V usage is TRBV4-1 and J usage is TRBJ2-1; tentative D call: TRBD2 (5 bases). The V end lost 3 bases, the J end lost 8 bases, and 5 bases lay between the germline ends. Germline assignment: CDR1 MGHRA and CDR2 YSYEKL. This CDR3 contains 11 residues. CDR3 in amino acids: CASSHGDEQFF. In DNA, the CDR3 is TGCGCCAGCAGCCACGGGGATGAGCAGTTCTTC.